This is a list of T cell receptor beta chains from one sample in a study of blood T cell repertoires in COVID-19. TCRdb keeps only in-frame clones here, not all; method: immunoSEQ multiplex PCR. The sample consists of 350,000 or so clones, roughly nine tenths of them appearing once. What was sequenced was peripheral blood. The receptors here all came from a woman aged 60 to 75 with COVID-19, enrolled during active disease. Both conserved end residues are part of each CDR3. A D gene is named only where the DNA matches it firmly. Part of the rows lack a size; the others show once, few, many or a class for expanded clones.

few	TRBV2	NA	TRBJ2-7	CASSESRARTYEQYF	TGTGCCAGCAGTGAGTCCAGGGCAAGGACCTACGAGCAGTACTTC
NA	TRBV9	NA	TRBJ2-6	CASSVEGAGANVLTF	TGTGCCAGCAGCGTAGAAGGGGCTGGGGCCAACGTCCTGACTTTC
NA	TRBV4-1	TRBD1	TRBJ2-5	CASSLHRGEAGETQYF	TGCGCCAGCAGCCTACACAGGGGCGAGGCAGGAGAGACCCAGTACTTC
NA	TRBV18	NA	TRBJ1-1	CASSPARVNTEAFF	TGTGCCAGCTCACCAGCGAGGGTGAACACTGAAGCTTTCTTT
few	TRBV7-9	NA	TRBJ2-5	CASSLVKPIQETQYF	TGTGCCAGCAGCCTGGTTAAGCCCATCCAAGAGACCCAGTACTTC
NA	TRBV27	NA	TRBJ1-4	CASSPSPGAGEKLFF	TGTGCCAGCAGCCCTAGCCCAGGGGCGGGTGAAAAACTGTTTTTT
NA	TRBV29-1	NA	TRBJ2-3	CSYKAGVRDTQYF	TGCAGTTATAAAGCAGGGGTTAGGGATACGCAGTATTTT
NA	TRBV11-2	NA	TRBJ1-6	CASSSSYNSPLHF	TGTGCCAGCAGTAGCTCCTATAATTCACCCCTCCACTTT
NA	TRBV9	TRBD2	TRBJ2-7	CASSAAGGPYEQYF	TGTGCCAGCAGCGCAGCGGGGGGTCCCTACGAGCAGTACTTC
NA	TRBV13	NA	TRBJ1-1	CASSFGVATEAFF	TGTGCCAGCAGCTTCGGGGTGGCCACTGAAGCTTTCTTT
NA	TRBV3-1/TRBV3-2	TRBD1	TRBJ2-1	CASSTRPGTGDEQFF	TGTGCCAGCAGCACACGTCCCGGGACAGGGGATGAGCAGTTCTTC
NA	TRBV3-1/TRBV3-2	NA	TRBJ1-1	CATSTAGVRTEAFF	TGTGCCACCTCCACAGCAGGGGTTCGGACTGAAGCTTTCTTT
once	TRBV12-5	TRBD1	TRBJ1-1	CASGLGAGGGSNTEAFF	TGTGCTAGTGGTTTGGGGGCAGGGGGTGGTAGTAACACTGAAGCTTTCTTT
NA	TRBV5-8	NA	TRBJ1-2	CASSLRGRYYGYTF	TGTGCCAGCAGCTTGAGAGGGCGTTACTATGGCTACACCTTC
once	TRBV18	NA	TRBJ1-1	CASSPLSTGIEAFF	TGTGCCAGCTCACCACTCTCTACAGGGATTGAAGCTTTCTTT
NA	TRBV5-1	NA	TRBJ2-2	CASSLVSANTGELFF	TGCGCCAGCAGCTTGGTGTCAGCGAACACCGGGGAGCTGTTTTTT
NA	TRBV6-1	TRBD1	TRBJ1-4	CASSDYPGGLNEKLFF	TGTGCCAGCAGTGATTATCCAGGGGGCCTTAATGAAAAACTGTTTTTT
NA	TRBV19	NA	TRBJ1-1	CASSDRPNTEAFF	TGTGCCAGTAGTGACAGGCCGAACACTGAAGCTTTCTTT
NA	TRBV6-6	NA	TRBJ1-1	CASSYDRNTEAFF	TGTGCCAGCAGTTACGACAGAAACACTGAAGCTTTCTTT
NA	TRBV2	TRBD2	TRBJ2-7	CASNRGGSYEQYF	TGTGCCAGCAACCGGGGGGGGAGCTACGAGCAGTACTTC
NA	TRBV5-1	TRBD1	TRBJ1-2	CASTPSGQGGGYTF	TGCGCCAGCACCCCCTCAGGACAGGGGGGGGGCTACACCTTC
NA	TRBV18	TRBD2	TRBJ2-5	CASSSSSGGRETQYF	TGTGCCAGCTCATCATCTAGCGGGGGGCGAGAGACCCAGTACTTC
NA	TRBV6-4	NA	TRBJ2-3	CATSRSRADTQYF	TGTGCTACCTCTCGGAGCCGTGCAGATACGCAGTATTTT
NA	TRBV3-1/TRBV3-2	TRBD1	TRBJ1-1	CASSSWTGDTEAFF	TGTGCCAGCAGCTCTTGGACAGGGGACACTGAAGCTTTCTTT
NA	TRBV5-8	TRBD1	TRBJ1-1	CASSSRTGWVTEAFF	TGTGCCAGCAGCTCGCGGACAGGGTGGGTCACTGAAGCTTTCTTT
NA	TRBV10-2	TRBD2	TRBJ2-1	CASRILAGGYNEQFF	TGCGCCAGCAGAATACTAGCGGGGGGGTACAATGAGCAGTTCTTC
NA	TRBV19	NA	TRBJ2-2	CASSAGQLNTGELFF	TGTGCCAGTAGTGCGGGACAGCTGAACACCGGGGAGCTGTTTTTT
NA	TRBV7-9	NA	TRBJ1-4	CASSQGTATTNEKLFF	TGTGCCAGCAGCCAGGGGACCGCTACAACTAATGAAAAACTGTTTTTT
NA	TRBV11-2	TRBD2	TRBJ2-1	CASSSAGLAPYNEQFF	TGTGCCAGCAGCTCAGCGGGACTAGCTCCCTACAATGAGCAGTTCTTC
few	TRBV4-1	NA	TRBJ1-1	CASSQEVRVSEAFF	TGCGCCAGCAGCCAAGAGGTCCGGGTTTCTGAAGCTTTCTTT
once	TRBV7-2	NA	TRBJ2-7	CASSSVSSIAYEQYF	TGTGCCAGCAGCTCGGTATCTTCCATTGCCTACGAGCAGTACTTC
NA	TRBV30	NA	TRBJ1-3	CAWSPPGELRGNTIYF	TGTGCCTGGAGTCCCCCAGGGGAACTGAGAGGAAACACCATATATTTT
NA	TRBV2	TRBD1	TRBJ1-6	CASSGRTGDSPLHF	TGTGCCAGCAGTGGCCGGACAGGGGACTCACCCCTCCACTTT
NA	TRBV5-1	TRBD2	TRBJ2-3	CASSQSGGASTDTQYF	TGCGCCAGCAGCCAGAGCGGGGGGGCCAGTACAGATACGCAGTATTTT
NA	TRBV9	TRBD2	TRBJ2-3	CASSDSGGGTDTQYF	TGTGCCAGCAGCGATAGCGGGGGGGGCACAGATACGCAGTATTTT
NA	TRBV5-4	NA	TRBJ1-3	CASSLRQGITSGNTIYF	TGTGCCAGCAGCTTACGGCAGGGGATTACCTCTGGAAACACCATATATTTT
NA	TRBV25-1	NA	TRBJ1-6	CASSDGGTQINPPLHF	TGTGCCAGCAGTGACGGGGGAACCCAAATTAATCCACCCCTCCACTTT
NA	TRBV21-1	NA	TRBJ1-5	CASTYRKGADQPQHF	TGTGCCAGCACCTACCGGAAGGGGGCTGATCAGCCCCAGCATTTT
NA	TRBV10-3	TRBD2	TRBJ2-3	CAISDHGLAGGADTQYF	TGTGCCATCAGTGACCACGGACTAGCGGGGGGAGCAGATACGCAGTATTTT
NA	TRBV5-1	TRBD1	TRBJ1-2	CASRVLQGGNGYTF	TGCGCCAGCAGGGTTCTACAGGGGGGTAATGGCTACACCTTC
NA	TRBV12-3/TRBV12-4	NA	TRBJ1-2	CASRTTGFYGYTF	TGTGCCAGCAGAACGACAGGTTTCTATGGCTACACCTTC